The 9 T cell receptor beta chains listed next were all sequenced from one sample in a study of type 1 and type 2 diabetes patients. Genomic DNA was the PCR template. Amplification of the beta chain CDR3 used 30 forward and 13 reverse multiplex primers. Via MiXCR, TCRdb re-called the multiplex PCR reads, giving one row per CDR3 protein. The data contain approximately 260,000 distinct CDR3 sequences, around 47% of them seen just once; the ten biggest clones take up around 13%. Sequenced input: peripheral blood mononuclear cells (PBMCs). The receptor source for this set is a young man with type 2 diabetes.

The rearrangement links TRBV2 to TRBJ1-1; weak D call: TRBD1 (5 bases). Trimming stripped 4 bases from V and 5 bases from J, with 17 bases between. The CDR3 runs to 15 residues. Germline-derived CDR1 and CDR2 are SNHLY and FYNNEI. In DNA form, the CDR3 reads TGTGCCAGCAGTGGTCCCGGGGCCAGGGATACTGAAGCTTTCTTT. It specifies CASSGPGARDTEAFF.

The V gene is TRBV20-1, the J gene TRBJ2-5; the D gene could be TRBD1 or TRBD2 (6 bases each). V was cut by 5 bases and J by 4 bases, with 17 bases left in between. The CDR3 covers 14 residues. Looked up from germline, CDR1 is DFQATT and CDR2 is SNEGSKA (reference sequence). CDR3 DNA sequence: TGCAGTGCTGGGCACACAGGAGGGGGAGAGACCCAGTACTTC. It yields the protein CSAGHTGGGETQYF.

This clonotype was observed a single time. The V gene is TRBV7-4, the J gene TRBJ2-1; D is uncertain. The V and J ends lost 5 bases and 3 bases respectively, with 8 bases between them. The CDR3 has 13 amino acids. Germline V gene sequence: CDR1 SGHVT, CDR2 SQSDAQ. The CDR3 nucleotides read TGTGCCAGCAGCATGGACCTCTACAATGAGCAGTTCTTC. This codes for CASSMDLYNEQFF.

The gene calls are TRBV7-2 and TRBJ2-3; D unclear. V lost 6 bases and J 6 bases, leaving 4 bases between the germline ends. In germline, CDR1 is SGHTA, CDR2 FQGNSA. CDR3 length equals 10 residues. CDR3 bases: TGTGCCAGCAGTGTGGATACGCAGTATTTT. It translates to CASSVDTQYF.

The chain combines TRBV4-2 with TRBJ1-6; D ambiguous. Between the trimmed V and J ends, which lost 1 base and 1 base, there was a span of 8 bases. This CDR3 is 16 amino acids long. In germline, CDR1 is LGHNA, CDR2 YNFKEQ. The CDR3 is CASSQVEVSYNSPLHF. The CDR3 DNA is TGTGCCAGCAGCCAAGTGGAAGTGTCCTATAATTCACCCCTCCACTTT.

The rearrangement links TRBV7-2 to TRBJ2-1; tentative D call: TRBD1 (6 bases). The V and J ends lost 2 bases and 6 bases respectively, with 11 bases between them. CDR3 size: 14 residues. Germline CDR1 reads SGHTA; CDR2 reads FQGNSA. The CDR3 spells CASSLQGSGNEQFF. CDR3 in DNA: TGTGCCAGCAGCTTACAGGGGTCCGGCAATGAGCAGTTCTTC.

The CDR3 sequence: CSANNNRAGEQYF. The CDR3 bases are TGCAGTGCCAACAATAACAGGGCGGGCGAGCAGTACTTC. The chain is built from TRBV20-1 and TRBJ2-7; D perhaps matches TRBD1 (6 bases). V shed 6 bases and J shed 6 bases, with 18 bases lying between them. The CDR3 has 13 amino acids. The germline CDR1 and CDR2 sequences are DFQATT and SNEGSKA (reference sequence).

Only a few counts were recorded for this clonotype. V usage is TRBV25-1 and J usage is TRBJ1-3; TRBD1 matches 7 bases. This CDR3 is built from 14 residues. The ends lost 5 bases at V and 8 bases at J; junction bases unmatched: 9. The germline CDR1 and CDR2 sequences are MGHDK and SYGVNS. The CDR3 loop reads CASSPIGRGHTIYF. The CDR3 DNA sequence: TGTGCCAGCAGTCCGATCGGGAGGGGGCACACCATATATTTT.

CDR3 amino acids: CSARDPRAGDTQYF. The CDR3 nucleotides read TGCAGTGCTAGAGATCCCCGGGCTGGGGATACGCAGTATTTT. V usage is TRBV20-1 and J usage is TRBJ2-3; D ambiguous. V lost 0 bases to trimming and J lost 6 bases, with 13 bases between them. Looked up from germline, CDR1 is DFQATT and CDR2 is SNEGSKA (reference sequence). The CDR3 contains 14 residues.